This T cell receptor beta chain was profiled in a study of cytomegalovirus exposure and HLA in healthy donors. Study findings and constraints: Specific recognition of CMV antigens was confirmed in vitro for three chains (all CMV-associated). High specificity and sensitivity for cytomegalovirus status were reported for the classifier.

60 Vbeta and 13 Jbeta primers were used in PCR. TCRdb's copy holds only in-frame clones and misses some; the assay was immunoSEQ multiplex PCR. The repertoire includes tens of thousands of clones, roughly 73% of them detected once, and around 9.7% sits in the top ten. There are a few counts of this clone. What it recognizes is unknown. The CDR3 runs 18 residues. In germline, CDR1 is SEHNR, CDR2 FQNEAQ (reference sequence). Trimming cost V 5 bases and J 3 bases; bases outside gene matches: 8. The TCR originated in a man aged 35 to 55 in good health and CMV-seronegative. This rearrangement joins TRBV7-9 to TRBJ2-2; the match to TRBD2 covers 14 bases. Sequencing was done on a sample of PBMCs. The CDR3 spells CASSIGTSGSIYTGELFF. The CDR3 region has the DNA TGTGCCAGCAGCATCGGGACTAGCGGGAGTATATACACCGGGGAGCTGTTTTTT.